A single sample is the source of the 6 T cell receptor beta chains below, sequenced in a study of T cell responses to AZD1222 COVID-19 vaccine. Sequencing was performed with immunoSEQ multiplex PCR; in TCRdb, only in-frame clones are kept and a portion is missing. The sample lists approximately 100,000 clones, around 91% occurring once. The sequences come from peripheral blood, collected on day 0 of AZD1222 vaccination. The source of these receptors is an adult in good health.

The gene calls are TRBV3-1 (or the pseudogene TRBV3-2) and TRBJ2-3; the D gene is possibly TRBD1 (9 bases). The CDR3 is 14 amino acids. Germline loops: CDR1 LGHDT, CDR2 YNNKEL (reference sequence). Trimming left V 7 bases short and J 8 bases short, with 19 bases between. As DNA, the CDR3 is TGTGCCAGCACTTCGGGACAGGGACTAGGTACGCAGTATTTT. Translating it yields CASTSGQGLGTQYF.

The chain employs TRBV5-1 and TRBJ2-7; D remains unclear. The CDR3 has 14 amino acids. The V end was cut by 4 bases, the J end by 3 bases, with 14 bases between. Germline V gene sequence: CDR1 SGHRS, CDR2 YFSETQ. The CDR3 bases are TGCGCCAGCAGCCTCGGAACCGCGAACTACGAGCAGTACTTC. As protein: CASSLGTANYEQYF.

This clone was seen only a few times. V is TRBV28 and J is TRBJ1-1; D unclear. The V gene's germline CDR1 is MDHEN and CDR2 SYDVKM. CDR3 length: 15 residues. Between the trimmed V and J ends, which lost 6 bases and 0 bases, there was a span of 14 bases. This CDR3 is CASSLGGGMNTEAFF. As DNA, the CDR3 is TGTGCCAGCAGCCTTGGTGGAGGGATGAACACTGAAGCTTTCTTT.

The rearrangement joins TRBV7-2 to TRBJ2-3, with D possibly being TRBD1 or TRBD2 (5 bases each). The CDR3 runs 16 residues. Trimming took 6 bases from V and 4 from J, leaving 20 bases between them. Germline V gene lookup returns CDR1 SGHTA and CDR2 FQGNSA. CDR3 nucleotides: TGTGCCAGCAGTCCGCTACGGGACCGAGTTTCAGATACGCAGTATTTT. Translating gives CASSPLRDRVSDTQYF.

The V gene is TRBV6-5, the J gene TRBJ2-7, with 13 nucleotides matching TRBD2. Germline trimming cut 5 bases from V and 3 bases from J; bases unmatched to any gene: 4. The CDR3 has 15 amino acids. The germline V gene has CDR1 MNHEY and CDR2 SVGAGI. For the CDR3, the DNA is TGTGCCAGCAGTCGGGGGACTAGCGGGGACTACGAGCAGTACTTC. Translated, it gives CASSRGTSGDYEQYF.

The genes are TRBV5-8 and TRBJ1-2; D perhaps matches TRBD1 (6 bases). V lost 5 bases to trimming and J lost 5 bases, with 16 bases between them. This CDR3 spans 14 amino acids. Germline CDR1 reads SGHTS; CDR2 reads YDEGEE. CDR3 nucleotides: TGTGCCAGCAGGGCCGTTGGGGGCGGGTATGGCTACACCTTC. Its translation: CASRAVGGGYGYTF.